This TCR beta chain derives from a study of molecular identifiers for immune sequencing clone quantification. Study-wide results and limits: Detection of one spiked Jurkat cell's TCR RNA reportedly worked in 1 million or so naive cells. Clones carrying above 20 RNA copies accounted for over 97% of effector molecules, under 1% in naive cells. Underestimation of highly expanded clone sizes could arise where identical TCR molecules share a barcode.

The bulk TCR libraries were made with methods described before and with listed TCR primers. TCRdb re-called the PCR reads with MiXCR, one entry per CDR3 protein. The sample consists of approximately 670,000 distinct CDR3 sequences, about 20% of them appearing once. Many counts were recorded for this clonotype. Its antigen is unknown. The CDR3 is 14 amino acids. J was trimmed by 3 bases and V by 8 bases; bases with no gene match: 10. The germline gives CDR1 MDHEN, CDR2 SYDVKM. Material for sequencing was naive CD8+ T cells from blood, with Jurkat cell RNA spiked in. Specified subset: FACS-sorted CD8+CD4-CCR7+CD45RA+ naive T cells. The chain recombines TRBV28 with TRBJ2-7; TRBD2 aligns across 7 bases. The receptor was isolated from a human donor in good health. Some libraries in this study had Jurkat cell RNA spiked in. The CDR3 region is CASGETSEYYEQYF. As DNA, the CDR3 is TGTGCCAGCGGGGAAACTAGCGAGTACTACGAGCAGTACTTC.